These T cell receptor beta chains were read from a single sample in a study of cytomegalovirus exposure and HLA in healthy donors. Profiling relied on immunoSEQ multiplex PCR, and the TCRdb table lists in-frame clones only, not all of them. The data show more than 90,000 clones, with about four fifths seen just once and 3% to 4% held by the top ten. The specimen was PBMCs. All receptors derive from a woman in her forties in good health and CMV-seronegative. The CDR3 runs from the conserved cysteine through the conserved F or W. The order of the fields is D gene, clone size, J gene, V gene, CDR3 DNA, CDR3 protein. D genes are given only for firm matches. Expanded clones get a size class; other rows say once, few or many, or leave the size out.

.,.,TRBJ2-7,TRBV18,TGTGCCAGCTCACCTGGCTTGGAGGCGGCCTACGAGCAGTACTTC,CASSPGLEAAYEQYF
TRBD2,.,TRBJ2-3,TRBV27,TGTGCCAGCAGTTTAAAAGGCGGGAGTAGAGCAGATACGCAGTATTTT,CASSLKGGSRADTQYF
.,.,TRBJ2-7,TRBV19,TGTGCCAGTAAAATAGGGGGGGCCAACTCCTACGAGCAGTACTTC,CASKIGGANSYEQYF
.,.,TRBJ1-5,TRBV4-2,TGTGCCAGCAGCCAAGAACCACATAGCAATCAGCCCCAGCATTTT,CASSQEPHSNQPQHF
.,.,TRBJ2-7,TRBV6-1,TGTGCCAGCACCCGGGGGACCTCCTACGAGCAGTACTTC,CASTRGTSYEQYF
TRBD1,.,TRBJ2-1,TRBV14,TGTGCCAGCAGCCAAGATTGGGACAGGGATGAGCAGTTCTTC,CASSQDWDRDEQFF
TRBD1,.,TRBJ1-4,TRBV28,TGTGCCGGAGGGGACAGTCTCGCAACTAATGAAAAACTGTTTTTT,CAGGDSLATNEKLFF
TRBD2,.,TRBJ2-2,TRBV2,TGTGCCAGCAGTGAGGGGGGAGGGCCGTCAGGGGAGCTGTTTTTT,CASSEGGGPSGELFF
.,.,TRBJ2-1,TRBV9,TGTGCCAGCAGCGTGGGAGAGTACAATGAGCAGTTCTTC,CASSVGEYNEQFF
.,.,TRBJ1-2,TRBV27,TGTGCCAGCAGTTCTTCCCCCGGGGGCTATGGCTACACCTTC,CASSSSPGGYGYTF
TRBD1,.,TRBJ1-5,TRBV2,TGTGCCAGCAGTGAAATCTTCAGGGGGAATCAGCCCCAGCATTTT,CASSEIFRGNQPQHF
.,.,TRBJ1-2,TRBV19,TGTGCCAGTAGGTCCCTTCGGGGCTATGGCTACACCTTC,CASRSLRGYGYTF
.,.,TRBJ2-2,TRBV7-2,TGTGCCAGCAGCTTAGTTCGGGGGAGCACCGGGGAGCTGTTTTTT,CASSLVRGSTGELFF
TRBD2,.,TRBJ2-1,TRBV28,TGTGCCAGCAGTTTCTCACCCGGGACTAGCAGGAATGAGCAGTTCTTC,CASSFSPGTSRNEQFF
TRBD1,.,TRBJ2-2,TRBV19,TGTGCCAGTAGTCCGCCGACAGGGCCAAAGACCGGGGAGCTGTTTTTT,CASSPPTGPKTGELFF
.,.,TRBJ1-1,TRBV7-2,TGTGCCAGCAGCTTATCTTACACTGAAGCTTTCTTT,CASSLSYTEAFF
.,.,TRBJ2-7,TRBV2,TGTGCCAGCAGGTATAGACAGTACAGCTCCTACGAGCAGTACTTC,CASRYRQYSSYEQYF
.,.,TRBJ1-2,TRBV4-2,TGTGCCAGCAGCCAAGAAATTGAGCTGGGCAACACTTATGGCTACACCTTC,CASSQEIELGNTYGYTF
.,.,TRBJ1-4,TRBV21-1,TGTGCCAGCAGACAAAACCGGGACAGTGAAAATGAAAAACTGTTTTTT,CASRQNRDSENEKLFF
.,.,TRBJ2-7,TRBV6-6,TGTGCCAGCAGTTACGCCCCGCTAGACGAGCAGTACTTC,CASSYAPLDEQYF
.,.,TRBJ1-2,TRBV6-6,TGTGCCAGCAGTCGCGGCGAGGCCTTCTATGGCTACACCTTC,CASSRGEAFYGYTF
.,.,TRBJ1-3,TRBV9,TGTGCCAGCAGCGTAGGGGGCCCATCGGCTGGAAACACCATATATTTT,CASSVGGPSAGNTIYF
.,.,TRBJ1-2,TRBV28,TGTGCCAGCAGTTTTTGGGGAGGCCCAGCCGGCGGTGGCTACACCTTC,CASSFWGGPAGGGYTF
.,.,TRBJ1-3,TRBV7-2,TGTGCCAGCAGCTTAGGTTTGGGGGCCCGCTCTGGAAACACCATATATTTT,CASSLGLGARSGNTIYF
TRBD1,.,TRBJ2-5,TRBV5-1,TGCGCCAGCAGCTTGGGACAGGGGAGGGAGACCCAGTACTTC,CASSLGQGRETQYF
.,few,TRBJ2-3,TRBV5-1,TGCGCCAGCAGCTTGGGCGGAGATACGCAGTATTTT,CASSLGGDTQYF
.,.,TRBJ2-1,TRBV28,TGTGCCAGCAGTTCTAGTGCCAGAGGTGAGCAGTTCTTC,CASSSSARGEQFF
TRBD2,.,TRBJ2-7,TRBV10-3,TGTGCCATCAGTGACGTAGCGGGGAGCTACGAGCAGTACTTC,CAISDVAGSYEQYF
TRBD1,.,TRBJ1-2,TRBV7-3,TGTGCCAGCAGCTCCAATCCGGGACAGGGTTTTGGCTACACCTTC,CASSSNPGQGFGYTF
.,.,TRBJ2-3,TRBV7-2,TGTGCCAGCAGCCACTATCCCGGGAGTTGGGTAGATACGCAGTATTTT,CASSHYPGSWVDTQYF
.,.,TRBJ1-5,TRBV18,TGTGCCAGCTCACCAATGCAGGGAAACCAGCCCCAGCATTTT,CASSPMQGNQPQHF
TRBD2,.,TRBJ2-7,TRBV9,TGTGCCAGCAGCGTAGACCAAGCGGGAGCGTCAGACGAGCAGTACTTC,CASSVDQAGASDEQYF
.,once,TRBJ1-1,TRBV29-1,TGCAGCGTTGAAGGAAGGGGGGGAAGCACTGAAGCTTTCTTT,CSVEGRGGSTEAFF
.,once,TRBJ1-2,TRBV25-1,TGTGCCAGCAGTGGAATATACGCGGGAGGCTACACCTTC,CASSGIYAGGYTF
.,once,TRBJ1-1,TRBV5-6,TGTGCCAGCAGCCCTTTCCGGGGCACTGAAGCTTTCTTT,CASSPFRGTEAFF
.,.,TRBJ2-3,TRBV7-9,TGTGCCAGCAGCTTAGCGGGTCAGGCGAATACGCAGTATTTT,CASSLAGQANTQYF
.,.,TRBJ1-2,TRBV6-4,TGTGCCAGCAGTGACTCTGGCACCCCAAAGGGGGGCTACACCTTC,CASSDSGTPKGGYTF
.,.,TRBJ1-2,TRBV21-1,TGTGCCAGCAGCAAATTGAGGGATGGCTACACCTTC,CASSKLRDGYTF
.,.,TRBJ1-2,TRBV27,TGTGCCAGCAGTATGGGGAGGAACTATGGCTACACCTTC,CASSMGRNYGYTF
.,medium-sized,TRBJ1-3,TRBV5-5,TGTGCCAGCAGCCGGCTAGGAGGAGACGGAAACACCATATATTTT,CASSRLGGDGNTIYF
TRBD1,few,TRBJ1-1,TRBV6-5,TGTGCCAGCAGGAGGACAGGGGGACGTGAGACTGAAGCTTTCTTT,CASRRTGGRETEAFF
TRBD2,.,TRBJ2-3,TRBV9,TGTGCCAGCAGCGTAGAAAGGGGCTTCGATTGGACTAGCGGGAGTAGTAGGCAGTATTTT,CASSVERGFDWTSGSSRQYF
TRBD1,.,TRBJ1-5,TRBV6-5,TGTGCCAGCAGCCAAACAGGGGATCAGCCCCAGCATTTT,CASSQTGDQPQHF
.,once,TRBJ1-4,TRBV5-1,TGCGCCAGCAGCCAAGGAACAGGGCGGTCTGAAAAACTGTTTTTT,CASSQGTGRSEKLFF
.,few,TRBJ2-1,TRBV6-4,TGTGCCAGCAGCCAGACAACTGTCAATGAGCAGTTCTTC,CASSQTTVNEQFF
TRBD2,.,TRBJ2-1,TRBV19,TGTGCCACCTCTAGCGGGAGCCTTCCCAATGAGCAGTTCTTC,CATSSGSLPNEQFF
TRBD1,.,TRBJ1-2,TRBV27,TGTGCCAGCAGACGGGGGGACAGGGAGGGTCACTATGGCTACACCTTC,CASRRGDREGHYGYTF
TRBD1,.,TRBJ1-5,TRBV15,TGTGCCACCAGCAGAGAGCGGGACAGCTATCAGCCCCAGCATTTT,CATSRERDSYQPQHF
.,.,TRBJ2-7,TRBV20-1,TGCAGTGCTAGACAGGCCTACGAGCAGTACTTC,CSARQAYEQYF
.,few,TRBJ1-1,TRBV5-4,TGTGCCAGCAGCTTAGGGGGAGAGACTGAAGCTTTCTTT,CASSLGGETEAFF
TRBD1,.,TRBJ2-1,TRBV15,TGTGCCACCAGCAGGGGGGACAGGCAAAGTGAGCAGTTCTTC,CATSRGDRQSEQFF
TRBD1,.,TRBJ2-7,TRBV5-1,TGCGCCAGCAGCAGGGAACGGGACAGGGACTACGAGCAGTACTTC,CASSRERDRDYEQYF
TRBD2,.,TRBJ2-1,TRBV14,TGTGCCAGCAGCCCCCCGGGACTAGCTTTTCTAACTGAGCAGTTCTTC,CASSPPGLAFLTEQFF
.,few,TRBJ2-7,TRBV7-2,TGTGCCAGCAGCGCGAGGCCCAACGGGGAGCAGTACTTC,CASSARPNGEQYF
.,.,TRBJ1-1,TRBV5-5,TGTGCCAGCAGCTCCTTTATTATACAGGAGAAGAACACTGAAGCTTTCTTT,CASSSFIIQEKNTEAFF
TRBD1,.,TRBJ1-1,TRBV7-2,TGTGCCAGCAGCCGTGGGACAGGGGGATCCATGAACACTGAAGCTTTCTTT,CASSRGTGGSMNTEAFF
.,.,TRBJ1-3,TRBV19,TGTGCCAGCCCTGGACCGGGAGTGGGGAACACCATATATTTT,CASPGPGVGNTIYF
TRBD1,.,TRBJ1-1,TRBV27,TGTGCCAGCAGTTCCCACAGGGGGAACACTGAAGCTTTCTTT,CASSSHRGNTEAFF
TRBD1,.,TRBJ1-1,TRBV25-1,TGTGCCAGCAGCCGGGACAGGGGGTCCTTTGGTGATGAAGCTTTCTTT,CASSRDRGSFGDEAFF